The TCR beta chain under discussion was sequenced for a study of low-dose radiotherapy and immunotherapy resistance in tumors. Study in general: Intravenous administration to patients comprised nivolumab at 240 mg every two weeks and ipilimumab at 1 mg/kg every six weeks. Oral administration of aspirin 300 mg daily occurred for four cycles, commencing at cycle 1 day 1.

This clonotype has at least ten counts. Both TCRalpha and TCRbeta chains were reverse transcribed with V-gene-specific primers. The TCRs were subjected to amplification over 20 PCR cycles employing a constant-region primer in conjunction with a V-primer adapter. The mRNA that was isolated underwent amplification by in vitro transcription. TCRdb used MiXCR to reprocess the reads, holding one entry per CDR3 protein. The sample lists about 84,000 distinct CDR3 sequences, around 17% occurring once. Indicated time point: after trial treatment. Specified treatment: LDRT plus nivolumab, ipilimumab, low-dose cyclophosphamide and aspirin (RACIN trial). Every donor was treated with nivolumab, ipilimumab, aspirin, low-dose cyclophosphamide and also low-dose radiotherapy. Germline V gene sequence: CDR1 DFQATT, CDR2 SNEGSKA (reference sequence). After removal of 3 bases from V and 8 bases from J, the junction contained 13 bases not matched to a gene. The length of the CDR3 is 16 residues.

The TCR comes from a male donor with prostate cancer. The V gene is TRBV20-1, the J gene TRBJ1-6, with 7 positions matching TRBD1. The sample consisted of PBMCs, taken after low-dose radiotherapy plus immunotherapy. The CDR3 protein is CSASLLGTVGHSPLHF. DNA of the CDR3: TGCAGTGCTAGCCTACTAGGGACAGTTGGGCATTCACCCCTCCACTTT.